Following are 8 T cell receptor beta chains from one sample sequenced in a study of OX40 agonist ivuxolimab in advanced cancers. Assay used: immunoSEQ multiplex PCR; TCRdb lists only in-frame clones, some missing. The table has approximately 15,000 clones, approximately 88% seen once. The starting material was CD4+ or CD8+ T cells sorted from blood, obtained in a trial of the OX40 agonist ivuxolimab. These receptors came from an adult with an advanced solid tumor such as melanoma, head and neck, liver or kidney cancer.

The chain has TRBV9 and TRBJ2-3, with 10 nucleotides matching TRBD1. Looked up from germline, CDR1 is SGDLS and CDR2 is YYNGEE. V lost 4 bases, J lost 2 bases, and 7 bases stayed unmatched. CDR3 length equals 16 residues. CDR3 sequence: CASSTGTGEYTDTQYF. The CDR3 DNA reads TGTGCCAGCAGCACCGGGACAGGGGAATACACAGATACGCAGTATTTT.

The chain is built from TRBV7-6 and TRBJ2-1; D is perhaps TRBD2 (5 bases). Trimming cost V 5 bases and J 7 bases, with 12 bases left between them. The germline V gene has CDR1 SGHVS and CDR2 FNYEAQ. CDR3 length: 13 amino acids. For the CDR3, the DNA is TGTGCCAGCAGCACGACCCCGGGGAATGAGCAGTTCTTC. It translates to CASSTTPGNEQFF.

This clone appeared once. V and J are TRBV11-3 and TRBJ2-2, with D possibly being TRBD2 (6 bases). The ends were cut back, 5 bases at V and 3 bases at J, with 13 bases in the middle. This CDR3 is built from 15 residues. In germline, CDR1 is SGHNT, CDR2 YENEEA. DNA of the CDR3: TGTGCCAGCAGCCCCCGGGGGACGGACACCGGGGAGCTGTTTTTT. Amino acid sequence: CASSPRGTDTGELFF. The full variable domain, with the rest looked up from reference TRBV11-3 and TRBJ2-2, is EAGVVQSPRYKIIEKKQPVAFWCNPISGHNTLYWYLQNLGQGPELLIRYENEEAVDDSQLPKDRFSAERLKGVDSTLKIQPAELGDSAVYLCASSPRGTDTGELFFGEGSRLTVL.

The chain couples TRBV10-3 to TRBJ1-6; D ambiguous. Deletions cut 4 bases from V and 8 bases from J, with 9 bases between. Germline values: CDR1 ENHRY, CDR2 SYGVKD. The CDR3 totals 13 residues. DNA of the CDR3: TGTGCCATCAGTGTCCAGAACGATTCACCCCTCCACTTT. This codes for CAISVQNDSPLHF.

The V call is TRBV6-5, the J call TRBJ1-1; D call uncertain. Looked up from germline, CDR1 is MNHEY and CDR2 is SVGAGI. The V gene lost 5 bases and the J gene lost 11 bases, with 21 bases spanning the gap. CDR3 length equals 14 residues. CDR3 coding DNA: TGTGCCAGCAGTCTCCTTGGCCCCAATATTGAGGCTTTCTTT. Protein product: CASSLLGPNIEAFF.

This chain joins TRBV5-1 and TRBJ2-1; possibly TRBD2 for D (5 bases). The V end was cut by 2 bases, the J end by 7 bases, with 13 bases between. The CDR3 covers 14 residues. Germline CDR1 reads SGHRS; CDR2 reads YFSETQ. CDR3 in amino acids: CASSLGGPGNEQFF. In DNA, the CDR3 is TGCGCCAGCAGCTTAGGCGGGCCGGGGAATGAGCAGTTCTTC.

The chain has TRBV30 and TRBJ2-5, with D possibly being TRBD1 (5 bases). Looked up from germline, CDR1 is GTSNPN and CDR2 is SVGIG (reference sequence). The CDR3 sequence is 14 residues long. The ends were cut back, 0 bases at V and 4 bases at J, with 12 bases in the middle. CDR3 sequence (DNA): TGTGCCTGGAGTGTCGGAAGGGGTTCAGAGACCCAGTACTTC. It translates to CAWSVGRGSETQYF.

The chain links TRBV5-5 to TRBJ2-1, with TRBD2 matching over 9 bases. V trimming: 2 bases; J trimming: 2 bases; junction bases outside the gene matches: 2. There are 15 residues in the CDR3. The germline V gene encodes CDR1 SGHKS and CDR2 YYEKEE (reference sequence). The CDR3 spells CASSLGTSPYNEQFF. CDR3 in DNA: TGTGCCAGCAGCTTAGGGACTAGCCCCTACAATGAGCAGTTCTTC. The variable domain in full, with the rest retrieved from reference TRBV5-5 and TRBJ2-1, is DAGVTQSPTHLIKTRGQQVTLRCSPISGHKSVSWYQQVLGQGPQFIFQYYEKEERGRGNFPDRFSARQFPNYSSELNVNALLLGDSALYLCASSLGTSPYNEQFFGPGTRLTVL.